The next 26 T cell receptor beta chains were all read from a single sample in a study of OX40 agonist ivuxolimab in advanced cancers. The protocol was immunoSEQ multiplex PCR, while the TCRdb copy is restricted to in-frame clones and leaves out a portion. The sample lists around 38,000 clones; about 92% were seen once. Specimen: CD4+ or CD8+ T cells sorted from blood, collected in a trial of the OX40 agonist ivuxolimab. The receptor source for this set is an adult with an advanced solid tumor such as melanoma, head and neck, liver or kidney cancer.

This chain connects TRBV11-2 to TRBJ2-7, with D tentatively TRBD2 (5 bases). Germline CDR1 and CDR2: SGHAT and FQNNGV. The CDR3 contains 14 residues. Trimming cost V 1 base and J 3 bases, with 10 bases left between them. The CDR3 nucleotides are TGTGCCAGCAGCTTAGGGGGAGTTGGCTACGAGCAGTACGTC. It specifies CASSLGGVGYEQYV.

The V and J genes are TRBV27 and TRBJ2-2; 9 bases are shared with TRBD2. The V and J ends lost 3 bases and 5 bases, in that order; junction bases with no gene match: 4. The CDR3 has 15 amino acids. Per germline, CDR1 MNHEY and CDR2 SMNVEV (reference sequence). The CDR3 loop reads CASSFSAGGTGELFF. The CDR3 DNA reads as TGTGCCAGCAGTTTTTCGGCGGGAGGGACCGGGGAGCTGTTTTTT.

This rearrangement joins TRBV11-2 to TRBJ2-3; D possibly corresponds to TRBD2 (5 bases). V lost 5 bases, J lost 2 bases, and 17 bases lay in between. This CDR3 is 16 amino acids long. CDR1 and CDR2 (germline): SGHAT, FQNNGV. CDR3 in amino acids: CASSHPQRSFTDTQYF. For the CDR3, the DNA is TGTGCCAGCAGCCACCCGCAGCGGTCCTTCACAGATACGCAGTATTTT.

This clone was observed once. The gene calls are TRBV7-9 and TRBJ2-1; D gene unclear. CDR1 is SEHNR and CDR2 is FQNEAQ in the germline V gene (reference sequence). The CDR3 sequence is 15 residues long. Trimming pared 0 bases from V and 6 bases from J, leaving 12 bases between. This chain's CDR3 is CASSLAPPPGNEQFF. CDR3 coding DNA: TGTGCCAGCAGCTTAGCACCTCCTCCGGGCAATGAGCAGTTCTTC.

The V and J genes are TRBV6-5 and TRBJ1-2; D is unclear. The V and J ends lost 5 bases and 6 bases respectively, with 7 bases between them. The CDR3 runs 11 residues. CDR1 and CDR2 (germline): MNHEY, SVGAGI. The DNA of the CDR3 is TGTGCCAGCAGTGGCGTCGATGGCTACACCTTC. Amino acids: CASSGVDGYTF.

The rearrangement uses TRBV28 and TRBJ1-1, with a weak D call TRBD1 (5 bases). Trimming took 2 bases from V and 3 from J, leaving 13 bases between them. The CDR3 spans 15 residues. Germline CDR1 and CDR2: MDHEN and SYDVKM. The CDR3 here is CASSLLGTRDTEAFF. The CDR3 DNA follows: TGTGCCAGCAGTTTACTTGGGACCAGGGACACTGAAGCTTTCTTT.

The chain combines TRBV6-6 with TRBJ1-3; weak D call: TRBD1 (5 bases). Trimming pared 6 bases from V and 3 bases from J, leaving 12 bases between. The length of the CDR3 is 14 residues. The germline V gene encodes CDR1 MNHNY and CDR2 SVGAGI (reference sequence). The CDR3, as DNA: TGTGCCAGCAGACCTCAGGGTTTTGGAAACACCATATATTTT. This translates into CASRPQGFGNTIYF.

The V and J genes are TRBV6-5 and TRBJ2-1; no clear D. CDR3 length equals 14 residues. Germline V lookup: CDR1 MNHEY, CDR2 SVGAGI. Trimming shortened V by 2 bases and J by 1 base, and 6 bases separated the two germline ends. The CDR3 reads CASSYRPSYNEQFF. The DNA of the CDR3 is TGTGCCAGCAGTTACCGGCCTTCCTACAATGAGCAGTTCTTC.

The gene calls are TRBV6-1 and TRBJ1-3, with D perhaps TRBD1 (6 bases). The CDR3 length is 15 residues. Germline CDR1 is MNHNS and CDR2 is SASEGT. V was clipped by 1 base and J by 5 bases, with 12 bases between them. CDR3 loop: CASSEDPGARNTIYF. CDR3 nucleotides: TGTGCCAGCAGTGAAGATCCAGGGGCGAGAAACACCATATATTTT.

This chain joins TRBV29-1 and TRBJ2-3; 10 bases align to TRBD1. This CDR3 has 16 amino acids. J gave up 3 bases and V 7 bases, and 13 bases lay outside the gene matches. In germline, CDR1 is SQVTM, CDR2 ANQGSEA. The CDR3 sequence: CSAVPTPGQGTDTQYF. The DNA of the CDR3 is TGCAGCGCCGTCCCTACCCCGGGACAGGGGACAGATACGCAGTATTTT.

This chain joins TRBV6-5 and TRBJ2-1; TRBD2 is a possible D gene (6 bases). V lost 2 bases and J lost 6, with 14 bases in between. CDR3 length: 15 amino acids. Germline assignment: CDR1 MNHEY and CDR2 SVGAGI. CDR3 residues: CASSYTQGGSNEQFF. The DNA of the CDR3 is TGTGCCAGCAGTTACACCCAAGGAGGGTCCAATGAGCAGTTCTTC.

The V gene is TRBV27, the J gene TRBJ2-3; no clear D. Germline CDR1 is MNHEY and CDR2 is SMNVEV (reference sequence). V was shortened by 7 bases and J by 0 bases, with 17 bases between the two germline ends. CDR3 length equals 16 residues. The CDR3 spells CASKRSDPASTDTQYF. CDR3 nucleotides: TGTGCCAGCAAAAGGAGTGATCCTGCTAGCACAGATACGCAGTATTTT.

V is TRBV7-3 and J is TRBJ2-1; 7 bases fit TRBD1. Germline CDR1 is SGHTA and CDR2 is FQGTGA. Trimming removed 5 bases from V and 5 bases from J; junction bases left unmatched: 9. This CDR3 comprises 15 residues. The CDR3 sequence: CASSLGGGFNNEQFF. In DNA, the CDR3 is TGTGCCAGCAGCCTAGGGGGCGGTTTTAACAATGAGCAGTTCTTC.

The rearrangement uses TRBV7-9 and TRBJ1-1; D gene unclear. The CDR3 totals 13 residues. Germline loops: CDR1 SEHNR, CDR2 FQNEAQ (reference sequence). V dropped 1 base and J dropped 7 bases, with 10 bases sitting between them. The CDR3 DNA reads as TGTGCCAGCAGCTTAGAAGGAAAAGGTGAAGCTTTCTTT. Encoded protein: CASSLEGKGEAFF.

The chain is built from TRBV7-8 and TRBJ2-1, with TRBD2 matching over 14 bases. The germline gives CDR1 SGHVS, CDR2 FQNEAQ. The V segment lost 1 base and the J segment 6 bases; nucleotides outside the gene matches: 11. CDR3 length equals 19 residues. The CDR3 region has the DNA TGTGCCAGCAGCTTAGAAGGGGGGGGACTAGCGGGAGTTGCCAATGAGCAGTTCTTC. As protein: CASSLEGGGLAGVANEQFF.

V is TRBV2 and J is TRBJ1-1, with D uncertain. CDR1 is SNHLY and CDR2 is FYNNEI in the germline V gene. The germline V and J ends were trimmed by 2 bases and 8 bases, with 3 bases remaining between them. The CDR3 is 10 residues long. In DNA form, the CDR3 reads TGTGCCAGCAGTGAACAGGAAGCTTTCTTT. This translates into CASSEQEAFF.

The CDR3 nucleotides read TGTGCCAGCGGGGCAGATTCAACTCTTACCGCTTTCTTT. Its protein is CASGADSTLTAFF. The rearrangement joins TRBV13 to TRBJ1-1; weak D call: TRBD1 (5 bases). There are 13 residues in the CDR3. With 8 bases removed from V and 11 bases from J, the gap between germline ends came to 21 bases. Per germline, CDR1 PRHDT and CDR2 FYEKMQ (reference sequence).

This clone came up once. V is TRBV6-5 and J is TRBJ1-5; unclear D gene. From germline, CDR1 is MNHEY and CDR2 SVGAGI. Trimming removed 5 bases from V and 1 base from J, with 3 bases in between. The length of the CDR3 is 12 residues. CDR3 bases: TGTGCCAGCAGTGACAGCAATCAGCCCCAGCATTTT. Translation gives CASSDSNQPQHF.

This clone is a singleton in its sample. This chain links TRBV5-1 with TRBJ2-7; 11 bases agree with TRBD2. Per germline, CDR1 SGHRS and CDR2 YFSETQ. Trimming at V came to 4 bases and at J to 3 bases, leaving 3 bases not matched to a gene. The CDR3 is made up of 14 amino acids. This CDR3 reads CASSTGTSGYEQYF. Here the CDR3 DNA reads TGCGCCAGCAGCACCGGGACTAGCGGCTACGAGCAGTACTTC.

Note on this clone: The identical CDR3 is also encoded by other nucleotide sequences in the sample. This chain connects TRBV9 to TRBJ2-2, with D uncertain. Between the trimmed V and J ends, which lost 4 bases and 2 bases, there was a span of 6 bases. This CDR3 contains 13 residues. Germline assignment: CDR1 SGDLS and CDR2 YYNGEE. CDR3 in amino acids: CASSPSNTGELFF. The CDR3 nucleotides are TGTGCCAGCAGCCCATCCAACACCGGGGAGCTGTTTTTT.

This clone appeared a single time. The chain recombines TRBV9 with TRBJ2-2; D may be TRBD1 (6 bases). V lost 0 bases, J lost 5 bases, and 14 bases lay in between. The CDR3 runs 16 residues. The germline V gene has CDR1 SGDLS and CDR2 YYNGEE. This CDR3 reads CASSVGSTGSTGELFF. CDR3 bases: TGTGCCAGCAGCGTAGGAAGTACAGGGAGTACCGGGGAGCTGTTTTTT. The full variable domain, in which reference TRBV9 and TRBJ2-2 provide the parts outside the CDR3, is DSGVTQTPKHLITATGQRVTLRCSPRSGDLSVYWYQQSLDQGLQFLIQYYNGEERAKGNILERFSAQQFPDLHSELNLSSLELGDSALYFCASSVGSTGSTGELFFGEGSRLTVL.

The rearrangement uses TRBV19 and TRBJ1-5, with 10 bases that match TRBD1. From germline, CDR1 is LNHDA and CDR2 SQIVND (reference sequence). There are 16 residues in the CDR3. V lost 5 bases to trimming and J lost 2 bases; unmatched junction nucleotides: 6. In nucleotides, the CDR3 is TGTGCCAGTAGTTACACCGGGACAGGGGGCAATCAGCCCCAGCATTTT. This translates into CASSYTGTGGNQPQHF.

This chain links TRBV14 with TRBJ2-2; D unclear. The germline V gene encodes CDR1 SGHDN and CDR2 FVKESK. This CDR3 has 13 residues. V was shortened by 4 bases and J by 7 bases, with 10 bases between the two germline ends. CDR3 region: CASSPLWDGELFF. In nucleotides, the CDR3 is TGTGCCAGCAGCCCTTTATGGGACGGGGAGCTGTTTTTT.

The V call is TRBV4-1, the J call TRBJ1-1; D remains ambiguous. The germline V gene encodes CDR1 MGHRA and CDR2 YSYEKL. Trimming took off 1 base at V and 6 bases at J, with 12 bases between the two ends. This CDR3 spans 14 amino acids. As DNA, the CDR3 is TGCGCCAGCAGCCAAGCCTATACTCCCTCTGAAGCTTTCTTT. This sequence encodes CASSQAYTPSEAFF.

The V gene is TRBV5-4, the J gene TRBJ2-1; 8 nucleotides align to TRBD1. CDR1 is SGHNT, CDR2 YYREEE, per germline (reference sequence). The CDR3 extends over 15 amino acids. The J segment lost 1 base and the V segment lost 3 bases, leaving 3 bases of the junction unmatched. Here the CDR3 reads CASSSDRDSYNEQFF. The CDR3 DNA sequence: TGTGCCAGCAGCTCGGACAGGGATTCCTACAATGAGCAGTTCTTC.

The J gene is TRBJ2-3, the V gene TRBV9; D is ambiguous. This CDR3 is 13 amino acids long. V shed 0 bases and J shed 3 bases, with 5 bases lying between them. Germline CDR1 SGDLS, CDR2 YYNGEE. The DNA for the CDR3 is TGTGCCAGCAGCGTAGCTCTTACAGATACGCAGTATTTT. This encodes CASSVALTDTQYF. Full variable domain (outside the CDR3, taken from reference TRBV9 and TRBJ2-3): DSGVTQTPKHLITATGQRVTLRCSPRSGDLSVYWYQQSLDQGLQFLIQYYNGEERAKGNILERFSAQQFPDLHSELNLSSLELGDSALYFCASSVALTDTQYFGPGTRLTVL.